A single sample gave rise to the 10 T cell receptor beta chains below, sequenced in a study of regulatory T cells in long-lasting Graves disease. Time point described: newly diagnosed GD, antithyroid drugs for less than 3 months. PBMC RNA served as the TCR library source. CDR3 regions were amplified by Arm-PCR using iRepertoire HTBI primers to build TCR beta libraries. TCRdb reprocessed the multiplex PCR reads via MiXCR and lists one record per CDR3 protein. This table holds 300,000 to 400,000 distinct CDR3 sequences, 16% found once. The data were also submitted as part of a second study, on T cells in Graves' hyperthyroidism and ophthalmopathy.

The input for sequencing was peripheral blood mononuclear cells (PBMCs), taken at new diagnosis, from a patient treated with antithyroid drugs. All receptors derive from a middle-aged man with Graves disease.

This clonotype was seen repeatedly, ten times or more. The V and J genes are TRBV20-1 and TRBJ2-3; 9 bases match TRBD2. CDR1 is DFQATT, CDR2 SNEGSKA, per germline (reference sequence). The V gene end was trimmed by 5 bases and the J gene end by 4 bases; junction bases not matched to a gene: 10. This CDR3 is built from 15 residues. The CDR3 is CSAVHLAGAADTQYF. The CDR3 DNA sequence: TGCAGTGCTGTCCACTTAGCGGGGGCCGCAGATACGCAGTATTTT.

This clonotype was seen more than once but under ten times. The rearrangement joins TRBV9 to TRBJ2-1; D remains unclear. Germline V gene lookup returns CDR1 SGDLS and CDR2 YYNGEE. The CDR3 extends over 15 amino acids. Trimming pared 1 base from V and 2 bases from J, leaving 10 bases between. The CDR3 nucleotides read TGTGCCAGCAGCGTAAGGGCGACCCCCTACAATGAGCAGTTCTTC. Translated: CASSVRATPYNEQFF.

This chain uses TRBV7-3 with TRBJ1-1; 7 bases match TRBD1. Germline trimming cut 5 bases from V and 8 bases from J; bases unmatched to any gene: 14. The CDR3 runs 15 residues. The V gene's germline CDR1 is SGHTA and CDR2 FQGTGA. The CDR3 nucleotides are TGTGCCAGCAGCCCACAACAGGGGACTTTCCCCGAAGCTTTCTTT. This codes for CASSPQQGTFPEAFF. The full variable domain, in which reference TRBV7-3 and TRBJ1-1 provide the parts outside the CDR3, is GAGVSQTPSNKVTEKGKYVELRCDPISGHTALYWYRQSLGQGPEFLIYFQGTGAADDSGLPNDRFFAVRPEGSVSTLKIQRTERGDSAVYLCASSPQQGTFPEAFFGQGTRLTVV.

Many counts were recorded for this clonotype. V usage is TRBV12-3 or TRBV12-4 and J usage is TRBJ2-2; D perhaps matches TRBD2 (7 bases). The CDR3 spans 14 residues. Trimming removed 11 bases from V and 0 bases from J, with 13 bases in between. The CDR3 nucleotides are TGTGCCGCCGGGGGGCCAGCGAACACCGGGGAGCTGTTTTTT. Protein product: CAAGGPANTGELFF.

The chain couples TRBV12-3 or TRBV12-4 to TRBJ1-4; the D is unclear. V gave up 5 bases and J gave up 8 bases, with 6 bases separating them. CDR3 length: 11 amino acids. The CDR3 protein is CASSQTEKLFF. Here the CDR3 DNA reads TGTGCCAGCAGTCAAACCGAAAAACTGTTTTTT.

This clonotype is labeled as medium-sized. The V and J genes are TRBV28 and TRBJ2-7; D perhaps matches TRBD2 (6 bases). V lost 8 bases to trimming and J lost 3 bases, with 17 bases between them. The CDR3 is made up of 14 amino acids. Germline V gene data show CDR1 as MDHEN and CDR2 as SYDVKM. CDR3 in amino acids: CASLDRESIYEQYF. CDR3 nucleotides: TGTGCCAGCTTAGATCGGGAGAGCATCTACGAGCAGTACTTC.

A note on this clonotype: A far larger clone differs by one base, so this is likely a read error. The chain is built from TRBV12-3 or TRBV12-4 and TRBJ2-5; 11 positions agree with TRBD2. Trimming removed 4 bases from V and 11 bases from J; junction bases left unmatched: 21. The length of the CDR3 is 18 residues. The CDR3 is CASSSSYSGGAKYNEQYF. DNA of the CDR3: TGTGCCAGCAGTTCGTCCTATAGCGGGGGGGCCAAATACAATGAGCAGTACTTC.

This clonotype showed up many times. The V and J genes are TRBV20-1 and TRBJ1-1; D not certain. Germline V gene lookup returns CDR1 DFQATT and CDR2 SNEGSKA (reference sequence). The CDR3 contains 13 residues. Deletions cut 6 bases from V and 1 base from J, with 12 bases between. The CDR3 DNA sequence: TGCAGTGCCATCGGCGGACCGAACACTGAAGCTTTCTTT. Translated, it gives CSAIGGPNTEAFF.

The chain combines TRBV27 with TRBJ2-1, with D possibly matching TRBD2 (6 bases). CDR3 size: 17 residues. In germline, CDR1 is MNHEY, CDR2 SMNVEV (reference sequence). Trimming took 2 bases from V and 3 from J, leaving 17 bases between them. The CDR3 sequence is CASSLALSGASYNEQFF. CDR3 sequence (DNA): TGTGCCAGCAGTTTAGCTCTTTCGGGAGCTAGCTACAATGAGCAGTTCTTC.

The chain carries TRBV12-5 and TRBJ2-3; 9 bases line up with TRBD2. The ends lost 1 base at V and 4 bases at J; junction bases unmatched: 6. CDR1 LGHNT and CDR2 FRNRAP come from the germline V gene. The CDR3 length is 16 residues. This chain's CDR3 is CASGLGAGGLADTQYF. The CDR3 region has the DNA TGTGCTAGTGGTTTGGGGGCGGGGGGGCTCGCAGATACGCAGTATTTT.